Listed below are T cell receptor beta chains from one sample, sequenced in a study of blood T cell repertoires in COVID-19. TCRdb's copy holds only in-frame clones and misses some; the assay was immunoSEQ multiplex PCR. The top ten hold about 2.1% of the sample, which has roughly 400,000 clones, around 90% seen once. Sequences were obtained from PBMCs or T cells enriched from blood (not recorded which). Receptor source: a woman between 40 and 55 years old with acute COVID-19. CDR3s include the opening cysteine and the closing phenylalanine or tryptophan. The order of the fields is clone size, V gene, J gene, D gene, CDR3 protein, CDR3 DNA. A D gene is named only where the DNA matches it firmly. Size is stated for part of the rows, as once, few or many counts, or as a class when the clone is expanded.

NA	TRBV30	TRBJ1-1	NA	CAWSVGGRTEAFF	TGTGCCTGGAGTGTGGGGGGTAGGACTGAAGCTTTCTTT
NA	TRBV5-4	TRBJ1-1	TRBD1	CASSIKTAQGRKNTEAFF	TGTGCCAGCAGCATTAAAACCGCACAGGGGCGGAAGAACACTGAAGCTTTCTTT
NA	TRBV30	TRBJ1-1	TRBD1	CAWSYKGQGNTEAFF	TGTGCCTGGAGTTATAAGGGACAGGGGAACACTGAAGCTTTCTTT
once	TRBV2	TRBJ1-2	NA	CASSAEQEINYGYTF	TGTGCCAGCAGTGCGGAACAGGAGATTAACTATGGCTACACCTTC
NA	TRBV10-3	TRBJ2-6	NA	CAISERGSSGANVLTF	TGTGCCATCAGTGAGAGGGGTAGCTCTGGGGCCAACGTCCTGACTTTC
NA	TRBV5-1	TRBJ2-3	NA	CASSLQDSSTDTQYF	TGCGCCAGCAGCTTACAGGACAGCTCCACAGATACGCAGTATTTT
NA	TRBV12-3/TRBV12-4	TRBJ2-5	NA	CASSEAPGETQYF	TGTGCCAGCAGCGAGGCCCCCGGGGAGACCCAGTACTTC
NA	TRBV28	TRBJ2-5	TRBD2	CASSTPGGQETQYF	TGTGCCAGCAGTACCCCGGGGGGGCAAGAGACCCAGTACTTC
NA	TRBV6-5	TRBJ2-3	TRBD1	CASSHRGQGRDTQYF	TGTGCCAGCAGTCACAGGGGGCAGGGAAGAGATACGCAGTATTTT
NA	TRBV5-1	TRBJ1-2	TRBD1	CASPWEMGQGKTTNYGYTF	TGCGCCAGCCCCTGGGAAATGGGACAGGGGAAAACTACTAACTATGGCTACACCTTC
NA	TRBV5-1	TRBJ1-1	NA	CASSLAGMDMNTEAFF	TGCGCCAGCAGCTTGGCCGGTATGGACATGAACACTGAAGCTTTCTTT
NA	TRBV4-1	TRBJ2-3	NA	CASSQAITDTQYF	TGCGCCAGCAGCCAGGCCATCACAGATACGCAGTATTTT
NA	TRBV2	TRBJ1-1	NA	CASSDPPGEAFF	TGTGCCAGCAGTGACCCCCCAGGGGAAGCTTTCTTT
NA	TRBV18	TRBJ1-2	TRBD1	CASSSPGQGDYGYTF	TGTGCCAGCTCATCACCGGGGCAGGGGGACTATGGCTACACCTTC
NA	TRBV11-3	TRBJ2-7	TRBD1	CASSPRQGGDEQYF	TGTGCCAGCAGCCCCCGACAGGGCGGAGACGAGCAGTACTTC
NA	TRBV5-1	TRBJ2-7	NA	CASSLESEREQYF	TGCGCCAGCAGCTTGGAATCAGAACGCGAGCAGTACTTC
NA	TRBV5-1	TRBJ1-6	TRBD1	CASSQGQGSSPLHF	TGCGCCAGCAGCCAGGGACAGGGGAGTTCACCCCTCCACTTT
NA	TRBV2	TRBJ1-5	NA	CASSDRGGWGNQPQHF	TGTGCCAGCAGTGATAGGGGGGGCTGGGGCAATCAGCCCCAGCATTTT
NA	TRBV24-1	TRBJ2-3	TRBD2	CATSDLHSSGGDFGTDTQYF	TGTGCCACCAGTGATTTGCACTCTAGCGGGGGGGACTTCGGAACAGATACGCAGTATTTT
NA	TRBV5-4	TRBJ2-1	TRBD2	CASSLSSGGPWQQFF	TGTGCCAGCAGCTTGTCGAGCGGGGGGCCCTGGCAACAGTTCTTC
once	TRBV6-5	TRBJ2-1	NA	CASSYENSNEQFF	TGTGCCAGCAGTTACGAGAATAGCAATGAGCAGTTCTTC
NA	TRBV7-7	TRBJ2-2	NA	CASSLSQHTGELFF	TGTGCCAGCAGCTTATCACAGCACACCGGGGAGCTGTTTTTT
NA	TRBV7-2	TRBJ2-3	TRBD2	CASSPRLAGSSSTDTQYF	TGTGCCAGCAGCCCGAGACTAGCGGGGAGCTCTAGCACAGATACGCAGTATTTT
NA	TRBV6-5	TRBJ2-7	TRBD1	CASSYQGQGYEQYF	TGTGCCAGCAGTTACCAGGGACAGGGCTACGAGCAGTACTTC
NA	TRBV7-2	TRBJ2-3	TRBD2	CASSSRLAGSTDTQYF	TGTGCCAGCAGCTCCAGACTAGCGGGGTCCACAGATACGCAGTATTTT
NA	TRBV29-1	TRBJ2-3	NA	CSVDEPGTDTQYF	TGCAGCGTTGATGAACCGGGCACAGATACGCAGTATTTT
once	TRBV12-3/TRBV12-4	TRBJ2-7	TRBD1	CASSLGQGGEQYF	TGTGCCAGCAGCCTCGGACAGGGAGGCGAGCAGTACTTC